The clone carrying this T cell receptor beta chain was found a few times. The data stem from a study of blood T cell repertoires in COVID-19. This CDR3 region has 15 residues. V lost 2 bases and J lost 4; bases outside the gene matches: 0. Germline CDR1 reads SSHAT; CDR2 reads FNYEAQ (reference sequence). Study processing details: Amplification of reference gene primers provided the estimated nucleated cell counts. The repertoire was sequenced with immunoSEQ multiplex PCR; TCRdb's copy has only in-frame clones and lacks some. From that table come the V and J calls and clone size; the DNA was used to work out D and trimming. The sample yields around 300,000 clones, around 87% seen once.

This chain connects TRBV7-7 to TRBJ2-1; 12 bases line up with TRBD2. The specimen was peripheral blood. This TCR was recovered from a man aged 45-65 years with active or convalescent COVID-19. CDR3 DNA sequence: TGTGCCAGCAGCTTACTAGCGGGAGGGTACAATGAGCAGTTCTTC. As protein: CASSLLAGGYNEQFF.